Listed below are T cell receptor beta chains from one sample, sequenced in a study of blood T cell repertoires in COVID-19. The assay was immunoSEQ multiplex PCR, and TCRdb's table has in-frame clones only and misses some. The sample contains about 160,000 clones, around 84% of which appear only once. The source material was peripheral blood. These TCRs come from a woman older than 75 with acute or convalescent COVID-19. Each CDR3 is given with its conserved first and last residue. Fields, in order: clone size, J gene, D gene, V gene, CDR3 DNA, CDR3 protein. D genes are given only for firm matches. Some rows mark clone size as missing; the rest say once, few, many or name a class of expanded clone.

. TRBJ2-5 . TRBV21-1 TGTGCCAGCAGCAAGCGAGGGGGTCAAGAGACCCAGTACTTC CASSKRGGQETQYF
few TRBJ1-2 . TRBV4-2 TGTGCCAGCAGCCAAGATCCAGACAGGCCTTATGGCTACACCTTC CASSQDPDRPYGYTF
. TRBJ1-2 TRBD1 TRBV7-9 TGTGCCAGCAGCGAAACCGGGACAGGGATCGGCGGCTACACCTTC CASSETGTGIGGYTF
. TRBJ2-1 . TRBV7-8 TGTGCCAGCAGCTTAGACTTGTTAGTTTCCTACAATGAGCAGTTCTTC CASSLDLLVSYNEQFF
. TRBJ1-2 . TRBV2 TGTGCCAGCAGTGAGACTGTTTATGGCTACACCTTC CASSETVYGYTF
. TRBJ1-6 . TRBV6-1 TGTGCCAGCAGTGAATGGCGAGAGGGTAATTCACCCCTCCACTTT CASSEWREGNSPLHF
. TRBJ1-2 TRBD1 TRBV18 TGTGCCAGCTCACCACTCTCGGGAGGGGGCGGCGATGGCTACACCTTC CASSPLSGGGGDGYTF
. TRBJ2-3 . TRBV28 TGTGCCAGCACAGACACTAGCACAGATACGCAGTATTTT CASTDTSTDTQYF
. TRBJ2-5 TRBD2 TRBV18 TGTGCCAGCTCGCTGACTAGCGGGGATGTCCAAGAGACCCAGTACTTC CASSLTSGDVQETQYF
. TRBJ1-1 . TRBV30 TGTGCCTGGAGAGGTACAGGGTTCATGAACACTGAAGCTTTCTTT CAWRGTGFMNTEAFF
. TRBJ1-4 TRBD1 TRBV7-9 TGTGCCAGCAGCTTCGGACAGGGAGGGGAAAAACTGTTTTTT CASSFGQGGEKLFF
. TRBJ1-6 TRBD1 TRBV4-2 TGTGCCAGCAGCCTTGGACAGGAGAGTAATTCACCCCTCCACTTT CASSLGQESNSPLHF
. TRBJ2-1 . TRBV7-9 TGTGCCAGCAGCCAGGGATCCTATGAGCAGTTCTTC CASSQGSYEQFF
. TRBJ1-6 . TRBV6-6 TGTGCCAGCACCTCCCGAGGGGGAGAAAATTCACCCCTCCACTTT CASTSRGGENSPLHF
. TRBJ2-1 TRBD2 TRBV28 TGTGCCAGCAGTTTATGGCGGGAGGGGCGGAATGAGCAGTTCTTC CASSLWREGRNEQFF
. TRBJ1-2 . TRBV2 TGTGCCAGCAGGACGGGGGAAGACTATGGCTACACCTTC CASRTGEDYGYTF
. TRBJ2-5 . TRBV4-1 TGCGCCAGCAGCCAAGGACCTCCCGGGGAGACCCAGTACTTC CASSQGPPGETQYF
once TRBJ1-6 . TRBV7-7 TGTGCTAGCAGCTTCAAAGGGGAGGATTCACCCCTCCACTTT CASSFKGEDSPLHF
. TRBJ1-5 . TRBV10-3 TGTGCCATCAGTGAAGCAGGTAATCAGCCCCAGCATTTT CAISEAGNQPQHF
. TRBJ1-3 . TRBV14 TGTGCCAGCAGCCAAGATGCACCACGGGAAAACACCATATATTTT CASSQDAPRENTIYF
. TRBJ2-3 TRBD1 TRBV5-1 TGCGCCAGCAGCTTTCAGGGACAGGGACAAGATACGCAGTATTTT CASSFQGQGQDTQYF
. TRBJ2-3 TRBD2 TRBV19 TGTGCCAGTAGTATTTTCTCGGGAGGGTCGGATACGCAGTATTTT CASSIFSGGSDTQYF
. TRBJ1-4 TRBD1 TRBV5-6 TGTGCCAGCAGCCGCGGGACAGGGGGCCGAGGAGGCTATGAAAAACTGTTTTTT CASSRGTGGRGGYEKLFF
once TRBJ2-2 . TRBV28 TGTGCCGTCAACGGGGGTTTGAACACCGGGGAGCTGTTTTTT CAVNGGLNTGELFF
. TRBJ1-1 TRBD1 TRBV6-6 TGTGCCAGCAGTTACGCCGCCGGGACAGCCAACACTGAAGCTTTCTTT CASSYAAGTANTEAFF
. TRBJ2-7 TRBD1 TRBV18 TGTGCCAGCTCACCAGGGCAGGGGGTTGGGATCGAGCAGTACTTC CASSPGQGVGIEQYF
once TRBJ2-1 . TRBV9 TGTGCCAGCAGCGTAGTCGGAGTCGCTCCCTACAATGAGCAGTTCTTC CASSVVGVAPYNEQFF
. TRBJ2-7 . TRBV5-1 TGCGCCAGCAGCTTGGGAGGACGGACAACCTACGAGCAGTACTTC CASSLGGRTTYEQYF
once TRBJ2-1 TRBD2 TRBV5-4 TGTGCCAGCACCCAAACCGGGACTAGCGGGAGGGCGGAGCAGTTCTTC CASTQTGTSGRAEQFF
. TRBJ2-5 TRBD1 TRBV15 TGTGCCACCAGCAGGTACCGGGACAGGGTTGAGACCCAGTACTTC CATSRYRDRVETQYF
. TRBJ1-6 . TRBV30 TGTGCCTGGAGTGAAGGACTGACCCTGAATTCACCCCTCCACTTT CAWSEGLTLNSPLHF
. TRBJ2-7 . TRBV6-6 TGTGCCAGCAGTTACGAGAGGTACGAGCAGTACTTC CASSYERYEQYF
. TRBJ1-2 TRBD1 TRBV6-1 TGTGCCAGCAGTGAAGCTCTCAAGGGACAGAGGTATGGCTACACCTTC CASSEALKGQRYGYTF
. TRBJ1-2 . TRBV29-1 TGCAGCGTTGAAGGTGCAGGCGTTTACTATGGCTACACCTTC CSVEGAGVYYGYTF
. TRBJ1-5 . TRBV7-9 TGTGCCAGCAGCTTAGGGCAGGGGTCGGGGCAGCCCCAGCATTTT CASSLGQGSGQPQHF
. TRBJ1-2 . TRBV4-2 TGTGCCAGCAGCCAGACTAGTGTCTACACCTTC CASSQTSVYTF
once TRBJ1-5 . TRBV3-1/TRBV3-2 TGTGCCAGCAGCCAAGTGGGGGCTCTCAATCAGCCCCAGCATTTT CASSQVGALNQPQHF
. TRBJ1-1 . TRBV7-9 TGTGCCAGCAGCTTAGGGGGGCAGGGAGAGGCTTTCTTT CASSLGGQGEAFF
. TRBJ1-2 . TRBV18 TGTGCCAGCTCACCTCGACAGGAGCCGTCCTATGGCTACACCTTC CASSPRQEPSYGYTF
. TRBJ2-3 . TRBV7-2 TGTGCCACCAGCTCAATGGCGGGGAGCACAGATACGCAGTATTTT CATSSMAGSTDTQYF
. TRBJ2-2 . TRBV12-5 . CASGFGAGELFF
. TRBJ2-7 . TRBV18 TGTGCCAGCTCACCTCAGGTTCAGGCAACTTACGAGCAGTACTTC CASSPQVQATYEQYF
. TRBJ2-3 TRBD2 TRBV30 TGTGCCTGGACGTCCTCAGCGGGGGGGACGTTGGGCACAGATACGCAGTATTTT CAWTSSAGGTLGTDTQYF
. TRBJ1-2 . TRBV11-2 TGTGCCAGCAGCTTAGTTGGCAGTTCCTATGGCTACACCTTC CASSLVGSSYGYTF
few TRBJ1-1 TRBD1 TRBV14 TGTGCCAGCAGCCTATATAGGGGGCAGACTGAAGCTTTCTTT CASSLYRGQTEAFF
. TRBJ1-3 TRBD1 TRBV4-3 TGCGCCAGCAGCCAAGCCTGGACAGGGGCCGGAAACACCATATATTTT CASSQAWTGAGNTIYF
. TRBJ2-5 TRBD1 TRBV5-1 TGCGCCAGCAGCTTACAGGGGACCCTTGCGCAAGAGACCCAGTACTTC CASSLQGTLAQETQYF
once TRBJ1-2 . TRBV7-9 TGTGCCAGCAGCTTACAGGGTTTGGACTATGGCTACACCTTC CASSLQGLDYGYTF
. TRBJ1-2 . TRBV3-1/TRBV3-2 TGTGCCAGCAGCCTTGGGTCAGGTCCCGGCACCTTC CASSLGSGPGTF
. TRBJ2-2 TRBD2 TRBV7-2 TGTGCCAGCAGCTTAAGACTAGCGGGAGGCGCCGGGGAGCTGTTTTTT CASSLRLAGGAGELFF
. TRBJ1-4 TRBD1 TRBV7-2 TGTGCCAGCAGCTTAGCATCGACAGGGGGGGAAAAACTGTTTTTT CASSLASTGGEKLFF